These T cell receptor beta chains were read from a single sample in a study of T cell repertoires in cytomegalovirus infection. One entry per CDR3 protein, called by TCRdb with MiXCR from the reads. The data show more than 250,000 distinct CDR3 sequences, with roughly an eighth seen just once and about 8.7% held by the top ten. Specimen: PBMCs. Every receptor here comes from a human donor in good health (CMV status not recorded). Some clones in this sample may be carry-over from other donors' samples. Each CDR3 is given with its conserved first and last residue. Fields, in order: J gene, V gene, D gene, clone size, CDR3 protein, CDR3 DNA. The D gene is left open where the match is weak. Some rows mark clone size as missing; the rest say once, few, many or name a class of expanded clone.

j_gene: TRBJ1-3
v_gene: TRBV27
d_gene: NA
abundance: NA
CDR3aa: CASSLSGWDALNTIYF
CDR3nt: TGTGCCAGCAGTTTATCTGGCTGGGACGCCCTAAACACCATATATTTT

j_gene: TRBJ1-2
v_gene: TRBV29-1
d_gene: NA
abundance: many
CDR3aa: CSAYGLAARSNYGYTF
CDR3nt: TGCAGCGCGTACGGTCTGGCAGCCAGATCCAACTATGGCTACACCTTC

j_gene: TRBJ2-7
v_gene: TRBV6-8
d_gene: TRBD1
abundance: NA
CDR3aa: CASSYAPGTAYEQYF
CDR3nt: TGTGCCAGCAGTTACGCCCCGGGGACAGCCTACGAGCAGTACTTC

j_gene: TRBJ2-1
v_gene: TRBV6-4
d_gene: TRBD2
abundance: few
CDR3aa: CASSDNLAGPNEQFF
CDR3nt: TGTGCCAGCAGTGACAATCTAGCGGGGCCTAATGAGCAGTTCTTC

j_gene: TRBJ2-7
v_gene: TRBV2
d_gene: NA
abundance: NA
CDR3aa: CASKTDTPYEQYF
CDR3nt: TGTGCCAGCAAGACGGACACCCCCTACGAGCAGTACTTC

j_gene: TRBJ2-1
v_gene: TRBV25-1
d_gene: TRBD2
abundance: few
CDR3aa: CASSSAGGYNEQFF
CDR3nt: TGTGCCAGCAGCTCAGCGGGGGGGTACAATGAGCAGTTCTTC

j_gene: TRBJ2-7
v_gene: TRBV2
d_gene: NA
abundance: many
CDR3aa: CASEPGKTLGEQYF
CDR3nt: TGTGCCAGCGAACCGGGTAAAACTTTGGGCGAGCAGTACTTC

j_gene: TRBJ2-7
v_gene: TRBV11-2
d_gene: TRBD1
abundance: many
CDR3aa: CASSLGPGTASYEQYF
CDR3nt: TGTGCCAGCAGCTTAGGGCCGGGGACAGCCTCCTACGAGCAGTACTTC

j_gene: TRBJ2-1
v_gene: TRBV11-2
d_gene: NA
abundance: many
CDR3aa: CASSLDESPQFF
CDR3nt: TGTGCCAGCAGCTTAGATGAGTCGCCACAGTTCTTC

j_gene: TRBJ2-3
v_gene: TRBV7-2
d_gene: NA
abundance: many
CDR3aa: CASSLVRGVTDTQYF
CDR3nt: TGTGCCAGCAGCTTAGTTCGGGGCGTCACAGATACGCAGTATTTT

j_gene: TRBJ2-1
v_gene: TRBV7-2
d_gene: TRBD2
abundance: many
CDR3aa: CASSSMGLADYNEQFF
CDR3nt: TGTGCCAGCAGTTCCATGGGACTAGCGGACTACAATGAGCAGTTCTTC

j_gene: TRBJ1-5
v_gene: TRBV2
d_gene: NA
abundance: NA
CDR3aa: CASSSPSNQPQHF
CDR3nt: TGTGCCAGCAGTTCTCCTAGCAATCAGCCCCAGCATTTT

j_gene: TRBJ2-7
v_gene: TRBV5-6
d_gene: NA
abundance: few
CDR3aa: CASSFRAAGPYEQYF
CDR3nt: TGTGCCAGCAGCTTCAGGGCGGCCGGCCCTTACGAGCAGTACTTC

j_gene: TRBJ2-3
v_gene: TRBV19
d_gene: TRBD2
abundance: many
CDR3aa: CASGEGGTDTQYF
CDR3nt: TGTGCCAGTGGGGAGGGAGGCACAGATACGCAGTATTTT